One and the same sample provided the 8 T cell receptor beta chains below, sequenced in a study of blood T cells in healthy people across ages. The authors ran a second PCR of about 7 to 11 cycles using a sample-barcoded 5' primer and a J-beta primer mix. TCRdb re-called the 5' RACE reads with MiXCR, one entry per CDR3 protein. The sample consists of approximately 1,000,000 distinct CDR3 sequences, more than 30% of them appearing once. Material for sequencing was blood. These receptors all come from a man aged 18 to 30 in good health.

This chain links TRBV2 with TRBJ2-3; 13 bases are shared with TRBD2. The J segment lost 2 bases and the V segment lost 6 bases, leaving 8 bases of the junction unmatched. The CDR3 extends over 17 amino acids. Germline CDR1 is SNHLY and CDR2 is FYNNEI. As DNA, the CDR3 is TGTGCCAGCAGAGGCCGGACTAGCGGGGGAATCACAGATACGCAGTATTTT. This translates into CASRGRTSGGITDTQYF.

This clonotype was counted once. This sequence joins TRBV2 and TRBJ1-4; 8 bases agree with TRBD1. With 7 bases clipped from V and 5 bases from J, the junction kept 9 bases outside the gene matches. The CDR3 runs to 15 residues. Germline CDR1 and CDR2: SNHLY and FYNNEI. CDR3 region: CASTKDRARNEKLFF. The CDR3 DNA reads as TGTGCCAGCACCAAGGACAGGGCCCGAAATGAAAAACTGTTTTTT. Combining the CDR3 with reference TRBV2 and TRBJ1-4 gives the whole variable domain EPEVTQTPSHQVTQMGQEVILRCVPISNHLYFYWYRQILGQKVEFLVSFYNNEISEKSEIFDDQFSVERPDGSNFTLKIRSTKLEDSAMYFCASTKDRARNEKLFFGSGTQLSVL.

J is TRBJ1-5 and V is TRBV21-1; TRBD1 was called by the table and not checked on the DNA. TRBV21-1 is a listed pseudogene. This CDR3 has 13 residues. The CDR3 sequence is CARGRGNNQPQHF. CDR3 coding DNA: TGTGCCAGGGGACGGGGGAACAATCAGCCCCAGCATTTT.

In this sample, this clonotype turned up a few times. The chain uses TRBV7-2 and TRBJ2-7; D possibly matches TRBD1 or TRBD2 (6 bases each). Germline CDR1 is SGHTA and CDR2 is FQGNSA. The length of the CDR3 is 13 residues. V lost 3 bases and J 7 bases, leaving 13 bases between the germline ends. The CDR3 DNA reads TGTGCCAGCAGCTTCGGCGGGGACAATGAGCAGTACTTC. It yields the protein CASSFGGDNEQYF.

Ten or more counts support this clonotype. The V and J genes are TRBV20-1 and TRBJ1-2; D remains unclear. CDR1 and CDR2 from the germline V gene are DFQATT and SNEGSKA (reference sequence). The CDR3 spans 15 residues. The germline V and J ends were trimmed by 4 bases and 7 bases, with 22 bases remaining between them. CDR3 sequence: CSAKIGGSAVGGYTF. The DNA of the CDR3 is TGCAGTGCTAAAATAGGCGGTTCAGCCGTAGGTGGCTACACCTTC.

The chain links TRBV28 to TRBJ1-3; 7 bases agree with TRBD1. The CDR3 loop spans 16 amino acids. The germline V gene encodes CDR1 MDHEN and CDR2 SYDVKM. The V segment lost 6 bases and the J segment 0 bases; nucleotides outside the gene matches: 8. CDR3 sequence (DNA): TGTGCCAGCAGCCGCGACAGGGATAGCTCTGGAAACACCATATATTTT. It codes for CASSRDRDSSGNTIYF.

This clonotype was found a few times. V is TRBV29-1 and J is TRBJ2-1; 7 nucleotides match TRBD1. V shed 5 bases and J 2 bases; nucleotides not matched to a gene: 6. The germline gives CDR1 SQVTM, CDR2 ANQGSEA. The CDR3 consists of 14 residues. The DNA of the CDR3 is TGCAGCGTTCAGGACAGGAAAACCTACAATGAGCAGTTCTTC. It yields the protein CSVQDRKTYNEQFF.

The rearrangement joins TRBV20-1 to TRBJ2-6; 7 nucleotides line up with TRBD1. CDR3 size: 15 residues. The junction had 6 bases not matched to a gene; V was cut back by 5 bases and J by 2 bases. The germline V gene encodes CDR1 DFQATT and CDR2 SNEGSKA (reference sequence). The CDR3 sequence: CSARYDRAGANVLTF. CDR3 nucleotide sequence: TGCAGTGCTCGTTACGACAGGGCTGGGGCCAACGTCCTGACTTTC.